Presented here are 21 T cell receptor beta chains from one specimen sequenced in a study of early T cells in non-severe SARS-CoV-2 infection (dated by TCRdb to the early 2020s). The library was made by 5' RACE. The sample was run on a NextSeq 500. The public reads were reprocessed in TCRdb via fastp at Q25 and MiXCR, keeping in-frame beta chains. When rows share a CDR3 protein, they turn into one entry using the most common DNA and genes. Counted in this sample were 90,000 to 120,000 distinct CDR3 sequences; around 10% of them appeared once. Of the sample, approximately 8.1% is held by the ten largest clones. The material sequenced was whole blood. These receptors all stem from an adult who was a healthcare worker with PCR-confirmed SARS-CoV-2 infection or an uninfected control (not recorded which).

This clonotype was counted many times. This sequence joins TRBV4-2 and TRBJ1-2; a possible D gene is TRBD1 (5 bases). Germline V gene lookup returns CDR1 LGHNA and CDR2 YNFKEQ. This CDR3 comprises 14 residues. The V and J ends lost 0 bases and 6 bases respectively, with 11 bases between them. The CDR3 DNA reads as TGTGCCAGCAGCCAAGATTCCGGGGACGATGGCTACACCTTC. It is translated as CASSQDSGDDGYTF.

This clonotype has a handful of counts. The V gene is TRBV18, the J gene TRBJ2-6, with a possible D match to TRBD1 (6 bases). The germline V gene encodes CDR1 KGHSH and CDR2 LQKENI. CDR3 length equals 18 residues. Deletions cut 4 bases from V and 0 bases from J, with 16 bases between. The CDR3 DNA reads as TGTGCCAGCTCACTTCAGGGGTACACCAGCTCTGGGGCCAACGTCCTGACTTTC. This encodes CASSLQGYTSSGANVLTF.

This clonotype turned up a few times. V usage is TRBV27 and J usage is TRBJ2-5; 7 bases agree with TRBD2. The germline CDR1 and CDR2 sequences are MNHEY and SMNVEV (reference sequence). This CDR3 is 16 amino acids long. The junction had 15 bases not matched to a gene; V was cut back by 6 bases and J by 5 bases. The CDR3 protein is CASSPEGRGLKETQYF. The CDR3 bases are TGTGCCAGCAGCCCGGAGGGACGGGGACTAAAGGAGACCCAGTACTTC.

This clonotype was seen a handful of times. This chain joins TRBV20-1 and TRBJ2-5; 12 nucleotides agree with TRBD2. The CDR3 loop spans 16 amino acids. The ends lost 6 bases at V and 5 bases at J; junction bases unmatched: 13. CDR1 is DFQATT, CDR2 SNEGSKA, per germline (reference sequence). The CDR3 reads CSAPTELAGGRETQYF. CDR3 DNA: TGCAGTGCCCCTACGGAACTAGCGGGAGGCCGGGAGACCCAGTACTTC.

This clonotype was picked up a small number of times. V usage is TRBV4-3 and J usage is TRBJ2-7; 7 bases map to TRBD2. The junction had 12 bases not matched to a gene; V was cut back by 6 bases and J by 4 bases. CDR1 and CDR2 from the germline V gene are LGHNA and YSLEER. The CDR3 is made up of 15 amino acids. As DNA, the CDR3 is TGCGCCAGCAGTGCAGGAACGGGGGGAGTATACGAGCAGTACTTC. It encodes CASSAGTGGVYEQYF.

At least ten counts were recorded for this clonotype. The chain links TRBV7-2 to TRBJ2-3; 10 bases line up with TRBD2. V gave up 5 bases and J gave up 5 bases; unmatched junction bases: 10. Germline V gene data show CDR1 as SGHTA and CDR2 as FQGNSA. CDR3 length: 16 residues. In nucleotides, the CDR3 is TGTGCCAGCAGCAACTACCTAGCGGGAGTGAGAGATACGCAGTATTTT. It specifies CASSNYLAGVRDTQYF.

The chain joins TRBV10-3 to TRBJ2-5; the D is unclear. CDR1 and CDR2 (germline): ENHRY, SYGVKD. This CDR3 has 12 amino acids. V was trimmed by 8 bases and J by 0 bases, leaving 7 bases between them. The CDR3 nucleotides read TGTGCCATCTCAGAGTACCAAGAGACCCAGTACTTC. It specifies CAISEYQETQYF.

This clonotype showed up many times. The rearrangement joins TRBV11-2 to TRBJ1-6, with TRBD1 matching 7 bases. The CDR3 is 15 amino acids. Germline assignment: CDR1 SGHAT and CDR2 FQNNGV. Unmatched junction bases numbered 6, after V lost 6 bases and J lost 4 bases. The CDR3, as DNA: TGTGCCAGCAGTTCAATACAGGGGTATAATTCACCCCTCCACTTT. It translates to CASSSIQGYNSPLHF.

This clonotype was picked up a small number of times. The V and J genes are TRBV12-3 or TRBV12-4 and TRBJ2-7; possible D gene TRBD1, 5 bases. V dropped 4 bases and J dropped 6 bases, with 13 bases sitting between them. The CDR3 has 13 residues. The CDR3 nucleotides read TGTGCCAGCAGTTCCAGGGTACCGGGCGAGCAGTACTTC. This codes for CASSSRVPGEQYF.

This clonotype was counted only a few times. CDR3 residues: CSAKTSMETQYF. The DNA for the CDR3 is TGCAGTGCTAAGACTAGTATGGAGACCCAGTACTTC. V is TRBV20-1 and J is TRBJ2-5; the D gene is possibly TRBD2 (6 bases). CDR3 size: 12 residues. Germline V gene lookup returns CDR1 DFQATT and CDR2 SNEGSKA (reference sequence). Trimming took 4 bases from V and 5 from J, leaving 11 bases between them.

This clonotype was seen ten or more times. Relative to the germline gene, one junction end is altered; a read error may explain this. V gene TRBV20-1 combines with J gene TRBJ1-6; 7 positions agree with TRBD1. Germline V gives CDR1 DFQATT, CDR2 SNEGSKA (reference sequence). This CDR3 region has 15 residues. This CDR3 is CSARVQGSRNSPLHF. The CDR3 DNA follows: TGCAGTGCCAGAGTACAGGGGTCAAGAAATTCACCCCTCCACTTT.

The chain is built from TRBV7-2 and TRBJ2-7; TRBD2 matches 11 bases. Germline assignment: CDR1 SGHTA and CDR2 FQGNSA. The CDR3 runs 16 residues. With 5 bases clipped from V and 1 base from J, the junction kept 7 bases outside the gene matches. CDR3 protein: CASSAPLAGGSYEQYF. Here the CDR3 DNA reads TGTGCCAGCAGCGCCCCCCTAGCGGGAGGTTCCTACGAGCAGTACTTC.

The V gene is TRBV30, the J gene TRBJ1-1; D might be TRBD1 (5 bases). Trimming removed 0 bases from V and 1 base from J, with 6 bases in between. Germline V gene sequence: CDR1 GTSNPN, CDR2 SVGIG (reference sequence). The CDR3 sequence is 13 residues long. DNA of the CDR3: TGTGCCTGGAGTGTTGGGGGGAACACTGAAGCTTTCTTT. Translated, it gives CAWSVGGNTEAFF.

The genes are TRBV18 and TRBJ1-5; unclear D gene. Per germline, CDR1 KGHSH and CDR2 LQKENI. The CDR3 consists of 13 residues. The ends were cut back, 3 bases at V and 7 bases at J, with 10 bases in the middle. This CDR3 reads CASSPDTAQPQHF. The DNA for the CDR3 is TGTGCCAGCTCACCGGATACCGCCCAGCCCCAGCATTTT.

This clonotype was seen repeatedly, ten times or more. The CDR3 nucleotides read TGCGCCAGCAGCCAACCTTACAGGGGCGAGGGGTATGGCTACACCTTC. This codes for CASSQPYRGEGYGYTF. The rearrangement uses TRBV4-1 and TRBJ1-2; 7 bases map to TRBD1. The CDR3 is 16 amino acids. Germline CDR1 and CDR2: MGHRA and YSYEKL. J lost 5 bases, V lost 2 bases, and 11 bases had no gene match.

This clonotype was detected many times. The chain couples TRBV7-9 to TRBJ2-1, with a weak D call TRBD2 (6 bases). The CDR3 runs to 17 residues. Trimming stripped 3 bases from V and 5 bases from J, with 20 bases between. Germline V gene sequence: CDR1 SEHNR, CDR2 FQNEAQ (reference sequence). Written as DNA, the CDR3 is TGTGCCAGCAGCTTTCGCGCCGGCCTAGCGACGAACAATGAGCAGTTCTTC. It translates to CASSFRAGLATNNEQFF.

This clonotype was counted many times. The genes are TRBV29-1 and TRBJ2-1; 8 bases align to TRBD2. The germline CDR1 and CDR2 sequences are SQVTM and ANQGSEA. Trimming at V came to 2 bases and at J to 2 bases, leaving 2 bases not matched to a gene. CDR3 length: 14 amino acids. The CDR3 protein is CSVEIGRAYNEQFF. In nucleotides, the CDR3 is TGCAGCGTTGAAATCGGGAGGGCCTACAATGAGCAGTTCTTC.

The chain links TRBV28 to TRBJ2-3, with TRBD1 identical over 8 bases. This CDR3 contains 13 residues. The V segment lost 7 bases and the J segment 4 bases; nucleotides outside the gene matches: 4. Germline lookup yields CDR1 MDHEN and CDR2 SYDVKM. The CDR3 loop is CASTGGASDTQYF. The CDR3 nucleotides are TGTGCCAGCACAGGGGGCGCATCAGATACGCAGTATTTT.

This clonotype was recorded at least ten times. The chain carries TRBV28 and TRBJ2-1; perhaps TRBD2 as D (6 bases). Trimming stripped 7 bases from V and 5 bases from J, with 18 bases between. The CDR3 totals 15 residues. Germline V gene sequence: CDR1 MDHEN, CDR2 SYDVKM. The CDR3 region has the DNA TGTGCCAGCAACACCTGGGTGGGACTGCACAATGAGCAGTTCTTC. This encodes CASNTWVGLHNEQFF.

The chain employs TRBV10-3 and TRBJ2-7; 7 bases align to TRBD1. CDR1 and CDR2 from the germline V gene are ENHRY and SYGVKD. The trim removed 10 bases at V and 2 bases at J, leaving 2 bases unmatched. There are 11 residues in the CDR3. The CDR3 is CATGQAYEQYF. In nucleotides, the CDR3 is TGTGCCACCGGACAGGCCTACGAGCAGTACTTC.

This clonotype was observed a handful of times. The genes are TRBV20-1 and TRBJ2-4, with D unresolved. The CDR3 contains 15 residues. Germline V gene lookup returns CDR1 DFQATT and CDR2 SNEGSKA (reference sequence). The V end lost 3 bases, the J end lost 0 bases, and 12 bases lay between the germline ends. CDR3: CSARSGRLAKNIQYF. The CDR3 DNA follows: TGCAGTGCTAGGTCGGGCCGACTAGCCAAAAACATTCAGTACTTC.